Listed below are T cell receptor beta chains from one sample, sequenced in a study of a mutant IDH1 vaccine in newly diagnosed glioma. Libraries were prepared by immunoSEQ multiplex PCR; TCRdb keeps only in-frame clonotypes and omits some of them. The table includes some 30,000 clones, more than 75% detected once. These TCRs' antigens remain unknown. The material was PBMCs, obtained from a glioma patient whose treatment included an IDH1 peptide vaccine. Every receptor here comes from a man aged 35 to 55 with glioma. Each CDR3 is given with its conserved first and last residue. A D gene is named only where the DNA matches it firmly. The size of a clone is reported for some rows only, either as once, few or many, or as a class for expanded clones.

V	size	D	J	CDR3	DNA
TRBV5-8	.	.	TRBJ2-3	CASSFRGQGTDTQYF	TGTGCCAGCAGCTTTAGGGGACAAGGCACAGATACGCAGTATTTT
TRBV6-5	.	TRBD1	TRBJ2-1	CASSYQGQGVGNEQFF	TGTGCCAGCAGTTACCAGGGACAGGGGGTAGGGAATGAGCAGTTCTTC
TRBV11-2	.	.	TRBJ2-3	CASSLRGVADTQYF	TGTGCCAGCAGCTTACGGGGCGTTGCGGATACGCAGTATTTT
TRBV6-5	.	.	TRBJ1-1	CASSTRMNTEAFF	TGTGCCAGCAGTACCCGAATGAACACTGAAGCTTTCTTT
TRBV5-4	once	.	TRBJ1-2	CASSLRVGYGYTF	TGTGCCAGCAGCTTGCGCGTGGGCTATGGCTACACCTTC
TRBV7-2	.	.	TRBJ1-1	CASSSSSTAVEAFF	TGTGCCAGCAGCTCAAGCTCGACAGCCGTTGAAGCTTTCTTT
TRBV2	.	.	TRBJ2-7	CASSPANRYLDEQYF	TGTGCCAGCAGCCCGGCAAATCGGTACCTAGACGAGCAGTACTTC
TRBV6-5	.	.	TRBJ2-5	CASSYSTQQETQYF	TGTGCCAGCAGTTACTCGACCCAACAAGAGACCCAGTACTTC
TRBV7-9	.	.	TRBJ1-1	CASSLGRGAVNTEAFF	TGTGCCAGCAGCTTAGGTCGGGGTGCGGTGAACACTGAAGCTTTCTTT
TRBV27	.	TRBD1	TRBJ2-1	CASSNAGGINEQFF	TGTGCCAGCAGTAACGCAGGGGGAATAAATGAGCAGTTCTTC
TRBV7-3	.	.	TRBJ2-3	CASSPTPRGDTQYF	TGTGCCAGCAGCCCGACACCGCGAGGGGATACGCAGTATTTT
TRBV9	.	TRBD2	TRBJ2-5	CASSVGSGSSETQYF	TGTGCCAGCAGCGTAGGTAGCGGGAGCTCCGAGACCCAGTACTTC
TRBV2	.	TRBD1	TRBJ1-2	CASSETTGGSPGYTF	TGTGCCAGCAGTGAGACTACAGGGGGGTCTCCTGGCTACACCTTC
TRBV29-1	.	TRBD1	TRBJ2-1	CSLGTGGYNEQFF	TGCAGCTTGGGGACAGGGGGATACAATGAGCAGTTCTTC
TRBV2	.	.	TRBJ2-1	CASSDSEGYYNEQFF	TGTGCCAGCAGTGACTCTGAGGGATATTACAATGAGCAGTTCTTC
TRBV4-3	.	TRBD2	TRBJ2-1	CASSQGPGLANEQFF	TGCGCCAGCAGCCAAGGACCGGGACTAGCCAATGAGCAGTTCTTC
TRBV28	.	.	TRBJ1-2	CASSLVGYNYGYTF	TGTGCCAGCAGTTTGGTAGGATATAACTATGGCTACACCTTC
TRBV5-1	.	.	TRBJ2-7	CASSFDGTYEQYF	TGCGCCAGCAGCTTCGACGGAACCTACGAGCAGTACTTC
TRBV4-2	.	TRBD2	TRBJ2-2	CASSQASGRLTGELFF	TGTGCCAGCAGCCAAGCTAGCGGGAGACTCACCGGGGAGCTGTTTTTT
TRBV30	.	.	TRBJ1-3	CAWTKLGIGNTIYF	TGTGCCTGGACCAAACTAGGGATTGGAAACACCATATATTTT
TRBV10-2	once	.	TRBJ2-5	CASSENLAKTQYF	TGCGCCAGCAGTGAGAATCTAGCAAAGACCCAGTACTTC
TRBV30	.	.	TRBJ2-2	CAWGRGAAGELFF	TGTGCCTGGGGCAGGGGGGCGGCCGGGGAGCTGTTTTTT
TRBV11-2	few	TRBD2	TRBJ2-7	CASSPGTSGRGTYEQYF	TGTGCCAGCAGCCCCGGGACTAGCGGGAGGGGGACCTACGAGCAGTACTTC
TRBV5-1	.	TRBD1	TRBJ1-6	CASSLFGQGESPLHF	TGCGCCAGCAGCCTATTCGGACAGGGAGAATCACCCCTCCACTTT
TRBV29-1	.	.	TRBJ1-1	CSAGSRGTEAFF	TGCAGCGCAGGTTCTCGGGGCACTGAAGCTTTCTTT
TRBV2	once	.	TRBJ1-3	CASSVSSGVGSTIYF	TGTGCCAGCAGTGTCTCATCGGGGGTCGGAAGCACCATATATTTT
TRBV27	.	TRBD2	TRBJ2-3	CASSFLGGRNDTQYF	TGTGCCAGCAGTTTTCTGGGCGGGAGGAACGATACGCAGTATTTT
TRBV7-2	.	.	TRBJ1-1	CASTLSGHTEAFF	TGTGCCAGCACCCTGTCGGGCCACACTGAAGCTTTCTTT
TRBV4-3	.	.	TRBJ1-1	CASSQDWAAGNTEAFF	TGCGCCAGCAGCCAAGATTGGGCGGCAGGGAACACTGAAGCTTTCTTT
TRBV9	once	.	TRBJ2-1	CASSARADDNEQFF	TGTGCCAGCAGCGCGAGGGCAGACGACAATGAGCAGTTCTTC
TRBV27	.	.	TRBJ1-3	CASTWGRNSGNTIYF	TGTGCCAGCACTTGGGGCAGAAACTCTGGAAACACCATATATTTT
TRBV19	.	.	TRBJ1-3	CASSPFGTSSGNTIYF	TGTGCCAGTAGCCCGTTCGGGACAAGCTCTGGAAACACCATATATTTT
TRBV2	few	.	TRBJ1-1	CASTRGAPANTEAFF	TGTGCCAGCACGAGAGGGGCCCCTGCTAACACTGAAGCTTTCTTT
TRBV9	.	.	TRBJ2-5	CASSPTHTGMETQYF	TGTGCCAGCAGCCCCACTCATACAGGGATGGAGACCCAGTACTTC
TRBV7-3	.	.	TRBJ1-1	CASSIHGGSNTEAFF	TGTGCCAGCAGCATACATGGGGGATCGAACACTGAAGCTTTCTTT
TRBV7-9	.	.	TRBJ2-7	CASSFQSEQYF	TGTGCCAGCAGCTTCCAGAGTGAGCAGTACTTC
TRBV20-1	.	.	TRBJ1-5	CSASGGGYQHF	TGCAGTGCCTCCGGGGGGGGATACCAGCATTTT
TRBV5-6	.	.	TRBJ2-7	CASSLLISYEQYF	TGTGCCAGCAGCTTGCTCATTTCCTACGAGCAGTACTTC
TRBV11-3	.	.	TRBJ2-3	CASSFSSTDTQYF	TGTGCCAGCAGCTTCAGCAGCACAGATACGCAGTATTTT
TRBV27	.	.	TRBJ1-5	CASSLRIHSNQPQHF	TGTGCCAGCAGTTTGAGGATACATAGCAATCAGCCCCAGCATTTT
TRBV19	.	TRBD1	TRBJ2-5	CASSPGGAGGFETQYF	TGTGCCAGTAGCCCCGGAGGGGCAGGGGGCTTTGAGACCCAGTACTTC
TRBV27	.	.	TRBJ1-5	CASSFQGNGNQPQHF	TGTGCCAGCAGTTTCCAGGGGAATGGGAATCAGCCCCAGCATTTT
TRBV7-8	.	.	TRBJ1-5	CASSLQGGSNQPQHF	TGTGCCAGCAGCTTACAAGGCGGAAGCAATCAGCCCCAGCATTTT
TRBV2	.	.	TRBJ1-4	CASSAPANEKLFF	TGTGCCAGCAGTGCTCCAGCTAATGAAAAACTGTTTTTT
TRBV27	.	.	TRBJ2-2	CASRPGNTGELFF	TGTGCCAGCAGGCCAGGGAACACCGGGGAGCTGTTTTTT
TRBV23-1	.	TRBD1	TRBJ1-5	CASRGTGRRQPQHF	TGCGCCAGCAGGGGGACAGGGCGGAGACAGCCCCAGCATTTT
TRBV4-3	.	TRBD1	TRBJ1-3	CASSARQGISGNTIYF	TGCGCCAGCAGCGCTAGACAGGGGATCTCTGGAAACACCATATATTTT
TRBV6-1	.	.	TRBJ1-2	CASSRDTGRRGYTF	TGTGCCAGCAGTCGAGACACAGGGAGGAGGGGCTACACCTTC
TRBV7-5	.	.	TRBJ1-2	CVRSPHTSPDSYGYTF	TGTGTCAGAAGCCCACATACTTCCCCCGATAGCTATGGCTACACCTTC
TRBV10-3	.	.	TRBJ1-5	CAISIGDLNNQPQHF	TGTGCCATCAGCATAGGGGATTTGAACAATCAGCCCCAGCATTTT
TRBV5-1	.	TRBD2	TRBJ2-1	CASSIILAGAYNEQFF	TGCGCCAGCAGCATTATTCTAGCGGGGGCCTACAATGAGCAGTTCTTC
TRBV4-2	few	.	TRBJ2-5	CASSQGYQETQYF	TGTGCCAGCAGCCAAGGGTACCAAGAGACCCAGTACTTC
TRBV4-3	.	.	TRBJ2-7	CASSQDLLRAPPYEQYF	TGCGCCAGCAGCCAAGATTTGCTCAGGGCGCCCCCCTACGAGCAGTACTTC
TRBV2	.	TRBD1	TRBJ1-2	CASSLRGLFGYTF	TGTGCCAGCAGCCTAAGGGGGCTTTTTGGCTACACCTTC
TRBV29-1	.	.	TRBJ1-2	CSVGGFGYGYTF	TGCAGCGTTGGCGGGTTTGGGTATGGCTACACCTTC
TRBV7-2	.	TRBD1	TRBJ2-2	CASSHRLRTGSQNTGELFF	TGTGCCAGCAGCCATAGGTTGAGGACAGGGAGTCAAAACACCGGGGAGCTGTTTTTT
TRBV19	once	.	TRBJ2-7	CASSPQAGPYEQYF	TGTGCCAGTAGTCCCCAGGCAGGACCCTACGAGCAGTACTTC
TRBV7-2	.	.	TRBJ1-1	CASSLERGRGAFF	TGTGCCAGCAGCTTAGAAAGGGGCAGGGGAGCTTTCTTT
TRBV9	.	TRBD2	TRBJ2-3	CASSVGPGLRTDTQYF	TGTGCCAGCAGCGTTGGACCGGGACTACGCACAGATACGCAGTATTTT
TRBV19	.	.	TRBJ2-3	CASGGGASTDTQYF	TGTGCCAGTGGAGGAGGGGCAAGCACAGATACGCAGTATTTT